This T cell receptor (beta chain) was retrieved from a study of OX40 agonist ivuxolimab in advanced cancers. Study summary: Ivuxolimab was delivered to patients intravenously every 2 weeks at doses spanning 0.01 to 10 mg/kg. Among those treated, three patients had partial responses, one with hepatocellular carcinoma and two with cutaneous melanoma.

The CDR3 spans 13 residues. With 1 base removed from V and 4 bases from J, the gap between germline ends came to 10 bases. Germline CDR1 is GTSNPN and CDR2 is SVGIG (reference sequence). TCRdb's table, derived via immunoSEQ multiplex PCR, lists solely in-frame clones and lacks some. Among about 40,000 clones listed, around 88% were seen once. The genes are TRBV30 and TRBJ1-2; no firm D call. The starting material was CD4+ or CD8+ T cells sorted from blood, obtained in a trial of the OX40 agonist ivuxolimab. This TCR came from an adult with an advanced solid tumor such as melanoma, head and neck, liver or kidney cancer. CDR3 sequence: CAWSASGFYGYTF. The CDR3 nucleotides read TGTGCCTGGAGTGCGTCAGGATTCTATGGCTACACCTTC.